This T cell receptor beta chain was recovered during a study of shared clonotypes between healthy human individuals (TCRdb year 2020). Turning to the overall study: A couple of women and a few men aged 18 to 49 years were included in the cohort. To increase sequencing depth and limit assay-specific biases, TCR repertoire library preparation and sequencing were carried out by different laboratories using diverse techniques. Each donor's leukapheresis produced roughly between roughly 0.85 and 9.5 billion PBMCs. To estimate repertoire size and how much clonotype sharing occurs between individuals, the study deeply sequenced the blood TCR repertoires of five healthy adults. Per donor, three plates each were used for CD4 naive and CD4 memory, two for CD8 naive, and one for CD8 memory. The paper's findings and limits, for the study overall: Higher generation probabilities were observed for clonotypes shared by all four sorted-subset donors than for non-shared clonotypes. Sharing across four donors was observed for about 5% of naive CD4, 3% to 4% of naive CD8, over 2% of memory CD4, and less than 0.45% of memory CD8 clonotypes. Because the study included a small number of donors, the genetic and exposure-history diversity represented was limited. Sampling was limited to blood, and TCR repertoires in tissue likely differ from TCR repertoires in blood. Pairwise subsampling indicated that sequencing depth was expected to affect the degree of clonotype sharing among donors. Larger estimated clonotype richness was generally found for naive subsets than for memory subsets. Incomplete sequencing was indicated by rarefaction of sorted-subset datasets, despite the large sequencing depth.

CDR1 and CDR2 were assigned from the germline V gene (reference sequence) as LNHDA and SQIVND. The CDR3 sequence holds 15 residues, the cysteine and phenylalanine included. Only the CDR3 portion is preserved as DNA: 45 bases, with reading frame beginning at the first base. V gives up 6 bases and J gives up 0 bases, and the segment between their germline ends measures 11 bases. As concerns this clone: Its antigen has not been determined. Per-base quality was not reported, and no clone a single base away is much larger than it.

The donors were healthy, HIV-negative adults with no recently reported acute infections or vaccinations. Every donor was a Caucasian adult living in Nashville, Tennessee, USA. CD4+ T cells were enriched by magnetic negative selection, after which naive cells were positively selected on CD45RA and the negative fraction was taken as the memory subset. After blood collection by leukapheresis, PBMCs were isolated using Ficoll-Histopaque density gradient centrifugation and then cryopreserved in the vapor phase of liquid nitrogen. Purity and quantity of every magnetically sorted T cell population were checked by analytical flow cytometry. From each sorted fraction, genomic DNA was isolated and quantified by UV absorbance on a Nanodrop 2000c. Using the deep immunoSEQ assay, TCR CDR3 regions were amplified from genomic DNA by multiplex PCR. Extracted genomic DNA from each cell subset was spread evenly across all wells of several immunoSEQ 96-well plates, with each plate serving as a replicate. For sorted subsets, each replicate PCR was loaded with 200 ng genomic DNA, equivalent to about 30,000 T cell genomes. Purified libraries were measured with a Qubit 3.0 fluorometer, size-checked on a Bioanalyzer 2100, and measured again with the KAPA Library Quantification kit. Each immunoSEQ 96-well plate was sequenced on its own single-read 150-cycle Illumina NextSeq 550 flow cell. Per the original workflow: Because only junctional sequences without quality scores were contained in the immunoSEQ output, filtering matching that applied to full-length reads could not be performed. To assign V/J genes and CDR3, sequences were annotated using PyIR, a Python wrapper for IgBLAST v1.9, with IMGT germline references. Reads with weak V/J assignments (E-value above 1e-6), missing CDR3, stop codons, out-of-frame junctions, or ambiguous translated residues were removed. V3J clonotypes were defined as sequences sharing an identical inferred V gene, J gene, and CDR3 amino acid sequence. The percentage overlap between two repertoires was calculated by dividing the number of shared unique clonotypes by the size of the smaller repertoire. Three approaches were used to assess repertoire richness: RTK rarefaction, the Chao1 estimator, and Recon v2.1 estimates of unobserved clonotypes. For all TCRbeta clonotypes obtained by the gDNA method from four donors, generation probabilities were computed with OLGA. TCRdb took this table from immuneACCESS and kept in-frame rearrangements with V and J called. Such tables lack part of the clones; where checked against another copy, unresolved V genes explain under half of the gap, and the rest is unexplained. For V, J and clone size, that table is used; D and trimming come from the DNA. The sample data list 2 million to 3 million clones, and around 90% of these were observed just once. Over 0.12% of the sample lies in the top ten.

This chain joins TRBV19 to TRBJ2-2; the D gene lacks a confident call. The sequenced sample was naive CD4+ T cells sorted from blood. What this sample's cell subset or site label stands for: CD45RA+ positively selected. The receptor was derived from a man aged 18 to 30 in good health. Here the CDR3 is given as CASRKTETNTGELFF. The DNA is as follows: TGTGCCAGTAGGAAGACCGAGACGAACACCGGGGAGCTGTTTTTT.